This TCR beta chain was captured in a study of CD8+CD57+ T cells in acquired aplastic anemia. In the study overall: DNA recovered from sorted CD4+ and CD8+ cells had a mean of approximately 3.4 ug. Study-level findings and limits: Found in both controls and patients were approximately 31 CD8+ CDR3 sequences.

Remarks on this clonotype: What it binds is not known.

The template for TCR beta VDJ and CDR3 sequence profiling was genomic DNA. TCRdb called the reads again in MiXCR, with one record for every CDR3 protein. The table records 150,000 to 200,000 distinct CDR3 sequences, more than 45% of them present only once. Whoever was chosen for sequencing had shown CD8+CD57+ cell expansion by flow cytometry. Each of the patients presented with severe acquired aplastic anemia. Untreated patients provided the blood samples, with no therapy given before sampling. V was clipped by 1 base and J by 2 bases; unmatched bases: 5. CDR3 length: 15 residues. CDR1 is SGHTA and CDR2 is FQGNSA in the germline V gene.

This chain links TRBV7-2 with TRBJ2-7, with 7 nucleotides matching TRBD2. The receptor's source is a human donor with aplastic anemia. Sequencing was carried out using sorted CD4+, CD8+, or CD8+CD57+ T cells (not recorded which) from PBMCs. CDR3 sequence (DNA): TGTGCCAGCAGCTTAGTGGTGGGAGGGGCCTACGAGCAGTACTTC. Amino acid sequence: CASSLVVGGAYEQYF.